Below are 2 T cell receptor beta chains sequenced from a single sample in a study of T cell changes during pregnancy in multiple sclerosis. Only in-frame clones appear in the TCRdb table, and some are missing; sequencing was by immunoSEQ multiplex PCR. The sample has just under 85,000 clones; approximately 90% are singletons. The material was peripheral blood, obtained in the first trimester of pregnancy. The origin of the receptors is a female donor with multiple sclerosis, enrolled in a pregnancy study.

This clone occurred a few times. Other DNA sequences in the sample encode the same CDR3. The chain employs TRBV7-9 and TRBJ1-1; D ambiguous. This CDR3 contains 12 residues. Germline lookup yields CDR1 SEHNR and CDR2 FQNEAQ (reference sequence). Trimming pared 3 bases from V and 4 bases from J, leaving 6 bases between. CDR3 loop: CASSLAGTEAFF. DNA of the CDR3: TGTGCCAGCAGCTTGGCGGGCACTGAAGCTTTCTTT.

As for this clone: At one boundary the junction diverges from the germline segment, which might be a read error. The CDR3 here is CASSLAGADTQYF. The CDR3 nucleotides are TGTGCCAGCAGTTTAGCGGGGGCAGATACGCAGTATTTT. The chain has TRBV11-2 and TRBJ2-3, with 9 bases matching TRBD2. CDR1 SGHAT and CDR2 FQNNGV come from the germline V gene. The CDR3 runs to 13 residues.